Listed below are T cell receptor beta chains from one sample, sequenced in a study of HIV-infected patients and healthy controls. TCRdb reanalysed the 5' RACE reads using MiXCR and keeps one entry per CDR3 protein. Here the sample spans 55,000 to 70,000 distinct CDR3 sequences, around 21% being singletons. Sequenced material: CD4+ T cells from blood. These TCRs come from a human donor in good health. Each CDR3 is given with its conserved first and last residue. D genes are given only for firm matches. Only some rows state a clone size, as once, few, many or a class for expanded clones.

J gene: TRBJ2-1; D gene: -; V gene: TRBV20-1; clone size: medium-sized; CDR3 protein: CSARAPGGGTTYNEQFF; CDR3 DNA: TGCAGTGCTAGAGCTCCTGGCGGGGGCACTACCTACAATGAGCAGTTCTTC
J gene: TRBJ1-1; D gene: TRBD1; V gene: TRBV6-1; clone size: few; CDR3 protein: CASSEAPQGATEAFF; CDR3 DNA: TGTGCCAGCAGTGAAGCGCCACAGGGGGCCACTGAAGCTTTCTTT
J gene: TRBJ2-7; D gene: TRBD1; V gene: TRBV15; clone size: many; CDR3 protein: CATSRKSRGQTYEQYF; CDR3 DNA: TGTGCCACCAGCAGGAAGTCGAGGGGACAGACCTACGAGCAGTACTTC
J gene: TRBJ1-5; D gene: -; V gene: TRBV2; clone size: -; CDR3 protein: CASSPYSPSNQPQHF; CDR3 DNA: TGTGCCAGCAGTCCGTACAGTCCCAGCAATCAGCCCCAGCATTTT
J gene: TRBJ2-1; D gene: -; V gene: TRBV2; clone size: -; CDR3 protein: CASSVRVSNSYNEQFF; CDR3 DNA: TGTGCCAGCAGTGTCCGGGTCTCTAATTCGTACAATGAGCAGTTCTTC
J gene: TRBJ2-6; D gene: TRBD1; V gene: TRBV5-4; clone size: -; CDR3 protein: CASSLPQGAGANVLTF; CDR3 DNA: TGTGCCAGCAGCTTGCCGCAGGGGGCTGGGGCCAACGTCCTGACTTTC
J gene: TRBJ1-4; D gene: -; V gene: TRBV25-1; clone size: -; CDR3 protein: CASSDPLPTNEKLFF; CDR3 DNA: TGTGCCAGCAGTGACCCCTTACCTACTAATGAAAAACTGTTTTTT
J gene: TRBJ2-1; D gene: TRBD2; V gene: TRBV9; clone size: -; CDR3 protein: CASSPSGSGRGEQFF; CDR3 DNA: TGTGCCAGCAGCCCTTCGGGTAGCGGGAGGGGTGAGCAGTTCTTC
J gene: TRBJ1-1; D gene: -; V gene: TRBV4-2; clone size: many; CDR3 protein: CASSQDGHLNTEAFF; CDR3 DNA: TGTGCCAGCAGCCAAGACGGGCACTTGAACACTGAAGCTTTCTTT
J gene: TRBJ1-1; D gene: TRBD1; V gene: TRBV5-1; clone size: few; CDR3 protein: CASSLTTGGSDTEAFF; CDR3 DNA: TGCGCCAGCAGCTTGACGACAGGGGGATCGGACACTGAAGCTTTCTTT
J gene: TRBJ2-3; D gene: TRBD2; V gene: TRBV19; clone size: -; CDR3 protein: CASSTSGRRNTQYF; CDR3 DNA: TGTGCCAGTAGTACAAGCGGGAGAAGAAATACGCAGTATTTT
J gene: TRBJ2-7; D gene: -; V gene: TRBV5-1; clone size: few; CDR3 protein: CASSFGLIRDGYEQYF; CDR3 DNA: TGCGCCAGCAGCTTCGGCTTAATACGGGACGGCTACGAGCAGTACTTC
J gene: TRBJ1-1; D gene: TRBD1; V gene: TRBV5-6; clone size: -; CDR3 protein: CASSYRGENTEAFF; CDR3 DNA: TGTGCCAGCAGCTACAGGGGGGAGAACACTGAAGCTTTCTTT
J gene: TRBJ2-7; D gene: TRBD1; V gene: TRBV11-2; clone size: few; CDR3 protein: CASSLQGTGYEQYF; CDR3 DNA: TGTGCCAGCAGCCTCCAGGGGACAGGATACGAGCAGTACTTC
J gene: TRBJ2-7; D gene: -; V gene: TRBV5-1; clone size: few; CDR3 protein: CASSPRADGEQYF; CDR3 DNA: TGCGCCAGCAGCCCGAGGGCAGATGGGGAGCAGTACTTC
J gene: TRBJ2-5; D gene: TRBD1; V gene: TRBV7-9; clone size: -; CDR3 protein: CASSLDRGIETQYF; CDR3 DNA: TGTGCCAGCAGCTTAGACAGGGGGATAGAGACCCAGTACTTC
J gene: TRBJ1-3; D gene: -; V gene: TRBV30; clone size: -; CDR3 protein: CAWSAPGRTSGNTIYF; CDR3 DNA: TGTGCCTGGAGTGCCCCGGGCAGGACATCTGGAAACACCATATATTTT
J gene: TRBJ2-2; D gene: -; V gene: TRBV6-6; clone size: many; CDR3 protein: CASSYRLGLGELFF; CDR3 DNA: TGTGCCAGCAGTTACAGACTAGGACTCGGGGAGCTGTTTTTT
J gene: TRBJ2-3; D gene: -; V gene: TRBV7-2; clone size: many; CDR3 protein: CASAGARADTQYF; CDR3 DNA: TGTGCCAGCGCGGGGGCCCGAGCGGATACGCAGTATTTT
J gene: TRBJ2-4; D gene: -; V gene: TRBV14; clone size: many; CDR3 protein: CASSQVMDTQNIQYF; CDR3 DNA: TGTGCCAGCAGCCAAGTGATGGACACGCAAAACATTCAGTACTTC
J gene: TRBJ2-1; D gene: -; V gene: TRBV29-1; clone size: -; CDR3 protein: CSVERTQSYNEQFF; CDR3 DNA: TGCAGCGTTGAGAGGACCCAATCCTACAATGAGCAGTTCTTC
J gene: TRBJ1-4; D gene: TRBD1; V gene: TRBV12-3/TRBV12-4; clone size: many; CDR3 protein: CASRKTGTVEKLFF; CDR3 DNA: TGTGCCAGCAGGAAGACCGGGACAGTTGAAAAACTGTTTTTT
J gene: TRBJ2-7; D gene: -; V gene: TRBV19; clone size: few; CDR3 protein: CASQRTSSYEQYF; CDR3 DNA: TGTGCCAGCCAGCGGACGAGCTCCTACGAGCAGTACTTC
J gene: TRBJ1-1; D gene: TRBD1; V gene: TRBV28; clone size: -; CDR3 protein: CASSPQGAGNTEAFF; CDR3 DNA: TGTGCCAGCAGTCCGCAGGGGGCAGGGAACACTGAAGCTTTCTTT
J gene: TRBJ1-2; D gene: -; V gene: TRBV10-3; clone size: many; CDR3 protein: CAISEASYGYTF; CDR3 DNA: TGTGCCATCAGTGAGGCCAGCTATGGCTACACCTTC